This is a list of T cell receptor beta chains from one sample in a study of blood T cell repertoires in COVID-19. Only in-frame clones appear in the TCRdb table, and some are missing; sequencing was by immunoSEQ multiplex PCR. The data show about 160,000 clones, with 75% to 90% seen just once and 3% to 3.5% held by the top ten. Material: peripheral blood. Every receptor here comes from a human donor with acute or convalescent COVID-19. The donor label of this sample is uncertain. Each CDR3 is given with its conserved first and last residue. A D gene is named only where the DNA matches it firmly. Clone sizes are given selectively: once, few, many, or a class where the clone is expanded.

D gene,V gene,clone size,J gene,CDR3 DNA,CDR3 protein
.,TRBV7-2,.,TRBJ2-1,TGTGCCAGCAGCTTAGGGGCGTTTCCGGAGCAGTTCTTC,CASSLGAFPEQFF
.,TRBV19,.,TRBJ1-2,TGTGCCAGTAGCCGGGTTTTTGGATACGATGGCTACACCTTC,CASSRVFGYDGYTF
.,TRBV10-2,.,TRBJ1-1,TGCGCCAGCAGGGGTACAGGGAGGAACACTGAAGCTTTCTTT,CASRGTGRNTEAFF
TRBD1,TRBV29-1,.,TRBJ2-5,TGCAGCGTCCGAACAGGGGGCAGGGAGACCCAGTACTTC,CSVRTGGRETQYF
TRBD1,TRBV27,few,TRBJ1-2,TGTGCCAGCCGGCGGGACAGAGTTTACGGCTACACCTTC,CASRRDRVYGYTF
.,TRBV6-5,.,TRBJ1-1,TGTGCCAGCAGCCTCCTGTCTTATTCGGACACTGAAGCTTTCTTT,CASSLLSYSDTEAFF
.,TRBV6-2/TRBV6-3,.,TRBJ1-6,TGTGCCAGCAGTTATCTCCGCGGGAGAACTATCTATAATTCACCCCTCCACTTT,CASSYLRGRTIYNSPLHF
TRBD1,TRBV2,.,TRBJ2-1,TGTGCCAGCAGTGAAGCGGGGACAGGGAAGCATGAGCAGTTCTTC,CASSEAGTGKHEQFF
.,TRBV9,few,TRBJ1-2,TGTGCCAGCAGCGGGGCTTACAACTATGGCTACACCTTC,CASSGAYNYGYTF
.,TRBV5-1,.,TRBJ2-5,TGCGCCAGCAGCCCGGACAGAAAAGAGACCCAGTACTTC,CASSPDRKETQYF
.,TRBV16,.,TRBJ1-6,TGTGCCAGCAGCCAAGGTCGGCAGGCCGTCGGTTCACCCCTCCACTTT,CASSQGRQAVGSPLHF
TRBD1,TRBV15,.,TRBJ1-1,TGTGCCACCAGCGAGCGACAGGGGGCGATTGACACTGAAGCTTTCTTT,CATSERQGAIDTEAFF
.,TRBV6-5,.,TRBJ1-4,TGTGCCAGCAGTTACGTTCAGTCAACTAATGAAAAACTGTTTTTT,CASSYVQSTNEKLFF
.,TRBV7-3,.,TRBJ2-5,TGTGCCAGCAGCCAGGGGTCTTCCCAAGAGACCCAGTACTTC,CASSQGSSQETQYF
.,TRBV5-5,.,TRBJ1-2,TGTGCCAGCAGCTTATCTTACGGGGGTTTAAATTTGGATGGCTACACCTTC,CASSLSYGGLNLDGYTF
TRBD1,TRBV6-5,once,TRBJ1-6,TGTGCCAGCAACGACAGGGGCTCCTATAATTCACCCCTCCACTTT,CASNDRGSYNSPLHF
.,TRBV28,many,TRBJ1-4,TGTGCCAGCAGTTTAGGGCAGATGGGTAGAAAACTGTTTTTT,CASSLGQMGRKLFF
TRBD2,TRBV7-2,once,TRBJ2-7,TGTGCCAGCAGCCCTTTTAGCGGGGTCTCCTACGAGCAGTACTTC,CASSPFSGVSYEQYF
.,TRBV5-1,.,TRBJ1-2,TGCGCCAGCAGCTTGATTGGGGGCACTAACTATGGCTACACCTTC,CASSLIGGTNYGYTF
TRBD1,TRBV4-3,.,TRBJ1-4,TGCGCCAGCAGCCAAGATCGGGGGACAGGGAGGAAACTGTTTTTT,CASSQDRGTGRKLFF
TRBD1,TRBV5-1,.,TRBJ1-1,TGCGCCAGCAGCTTAGTAATGAGACAGGGTGTAGGCACTGAAGCTTTCTTT,CASSLVMRQGVGTEAFF
TRBD1,TRBV5-4,.,TRBJ2-7,TGTGCCAGCAGCTTGGGACAGGGTGGCGAGCAGTACTTC,CASSLGQGGEQYF
TRBD1,TRBV7-9,few,TRBJ2-4,TGTGCCAGCAGCCAGACAGGGGGCAGAGACATTCAGTACTTC,CASSQTGGRDIQYF
TRBD1,TRBV18,.,TRBJ1-6,TGTGCCAGCTCAGGACAGGGGAGCTCCTATAATTCACCCCTCCACTTT,CASSGQGSSYNSPLHF
.,TRBV19,.,TRBJ1-2,TGTGCCAGTAGTATAAACTTGGTCCCTAGGAGAGGCTACACCTTC,CASSINLVPRRGYTF
TRBD1,TRBV19,once,TRBJ1-5,TGTGCCAGTAGTCATAGACAGGGGGCGGGAAGGGGCAATCAGCCCCAGCATTTT,CASSHRQGAGRGNQPQHF
TRBD2,TRBV19,.,TRBJ2-3,TGTGCCAGTAGTATAACTAGCGGGGTTAGCACAGATACGCAGTATTTT,CASSITSGVSTDTQYF
.,TRBV7-3,.,TRBJ1-5,TGTGCCAGCAGCTTATCTTGGGGCGGCGGCAATCAGCCCCAGCATTTT,CASSLSWGGGNQPQHF
.,TRBV5-1,.,TRBJ2-3,TGCGCCAGCAGCTCCCAGGGTAGCACAGATACGCAGTATTTT,CASSSQGSTDTQYF
.,TRBV28,.,TRBJ1-1,TGTGCCAGCACCTCCGGTGGGGCATACTTGAACACTGAAGCTTTCTTT,CASTSGGAYLNTEAFF
.,TRBV11-2,.,TRBJ1-4,TGTGCCAGCAGCTTAGTAGCAGAGGGTAATGAAAAACTGTTTTTT,CASSLVAEGNEKLFF
.,TRBV5-1,.,TRBJ2-7,TGCGCCAGCAGTCATCCGTCGGTCTCCTACGAGCAGTACTTC,CASSHPSVSYEQYF
TRBD2,TRBV6-4,.,TRBJ2-1,TGTGCCAGCAGTGACTCAGGACTAGCGGGGGCTATCAATGAGCAGTTCTTC,CASSDSGLAGAINEQFF
.,TRBV6-1,.,TRBJ1-4,TGTGCCAGCAGTGAAGTTGCAGAATCTTCGGGAAAACTGTTTTTT,CASSEVAESSGKLFF
TRBD1,TRBV7-3,.,TRBJ2-1,TGTGCCAGCAGCTGGGACAGCTCCTACAATGAGCAGTTCTTC,CASSWDSSYNEQFF
.,TRBV5-1,.,TRBJ2-1,TGCGCCAGCAGCTCCGGCGCAGGGAACTCCTACAATGAGCAGTTCTTC,CASSSGAGNSYNEQFF
TRBD1,TRBV5-8,.,TRBJ1-2,TGTGCCAGCAGCTTGACCAGGGGGCATACCGACTACACCTTC,CASSLTRGHTDYTF
.,TRBV11-2,once,TRBJ2-3,TGTGCCAGCAGCTTGCGGGGACCCAGCACAGATACGCAGTATTTT,CASSLRGPSTDTQYF
.,TRBV18,.,TRBJ1-1,TGTGCCAGCTCACCAGACAGGAAGAACACTGAAGCTTTCTTT,CASSPDRKNTEAFF
.,TRBV7-2,.,TRBJ1-2,TGTGCCAGCAGCTTAGATCAGGGCTACTCCTATGGCTACACCTTC,CASSLDQGYSYGYTF
TRBD1,TRBV5-1,.,TRBJ1-3,TGCGCCAGCAGCACAACCGGACAGGGCGGGGGAAACACCATATATTTT,CASSTTGQGGGNTIYF
.,TRBV6-4,once,TRBJ2-3,TGTGCCAGCAGCGAGACTAGGGCAGATACGCAGTATTTT,CASSETRADTQYF
.,TRBV25-1,once,TRBJ1-1,TGTGCCAGCAGTGAACCTGGTTCGGGCAGGGCAAGAATGTTCTTT,CASSEPGSGRARMFF
.,TRBV5-1,.,TRBJ2-7,TGCGCCAGCAGCCCCCGGCAGGGTAACTCCTACGAGCAGTACTTC,CASSPRQGNSYEQYF
TRBD2,TRBV2,.,TRBJ2-5,TGTGCCAGCAGTGACGTGGGACTAACCAGGCAAGAGACCCAGTACTTC,CASSDVGLTRQETQYF
.,TRBV7-2,.,TRBJ1-6,TGTGCCAGCAGCCCGACAGGCCGCTCCTATAATTCACCCCTCCACTTT,CASSPTGRSYNSPLHF
.,TRBV11-3,.,TRBJ2-1,TGTGCCAGCAGCTCCCCCACCGGGGGTCCCTATGAGCAGTTCTTC,CASSSPTGGPYEQFF
TRBD2,TRBV18,.,TRBJ2-1,TGTGCCAGCTCAGATCGGACTAGCGGATACAATGAGCAGTTCTTC,CASSDRTSGYNEQFF
TRBD1,TRBV30,once,TRBJ1-1,TGTGCCTGGAGTGTACAGGGGTACACTGAAGCTTTCTTT,CAWSVQGYTEAFF
.,TRBV18,.,TRBJ1-1,TGTGCCAGCTCACCTTCTTCCCAGGGGAACACTGAAGCTTTCTTT,CASSPSSQGNTEAFF
TRBD2,TRBV5-1,.,TRBJ2-5,TGCGCCAGCAGCACTGGACTAGCGGGGGATCAAGAGACCCAGTACTTC,CASSTGLAGDQETQYF
.,TRBV6-5,.,TRBJ1-1,TGTGCCAGCAAGACACAGGGTGGGACTGAAGCTTTCTTT,CASKTQGGTEAFF
TRBD1,TRBV29-1,.,TRBJ1-2,TGCAGCGTTGTCCCCGGGACAGGGGGTGGCGGCTACACCTTC,CSVVPGTGGGGYTF
.,TRBV7-2,.,TRBJ1-2,TGTGCCAGCAGCTTAGAGCCCCTATTCGACTATGGCTACACCTTC,CASSLEPLFDYGYTF
.,TRBV19,.,TRBJ1-5,TGTGCCAGTTCGCAGCAGGGCAATCAGCCCCAGCATTTT,CASSQQGNQPQHF
TRBD2,TRBV4-1,.,TRBJ2-7,TGCGCCAGCAGCCAAGATCAAGCGGGGTCCGTCCCGCAGTACTTC,CASSQDQAGSVPQYF
TRBD1,TRBV2,once,TRBJ2-5,TGTGCCAGCAGTGCAAAGGGGGCCCCTCAAGAGACCCAGTACTTC,CASSAKGAPQETQYF
TRBD2,TRBV9,few,TRBJ2-1,TGTGCCAGCAGCCCGCGGGGGAGCGGGGGGGCCGGTGCGGCTGAGCAGTTCTTC,CASSPRGSGGAGAAEQFF
.,TRBV7-9,.,TRBJ1-2,TGTGCCAGCAGCCCCGTTGCGGGGGGCTACACCTTC,CASSPVAGGYTF